This T cell receptor beta chain was retrieved from a study of blood T cells in healthy people across ages. Findings and caveats of the study: Donor CMV status was unknown, possibly confounding expanded clonotype changes.

V was pared by 0 bases and J by 8 bases, with 14 bases between. The CDR3 extends over 15 amino acids. CDR1 is LGHDT, CDR2 YNNKEL, per germline (reference sequence). A sample-barcoded 5' primer and a J-beta primer mix were used in a second PCR of about 7 to 11 cycles. TCRdb re-analysed the 5' RACE reads in MiXCR, keeping a single row per CDR3 protein. Here the sample spans hundreds of thousands of distinct CDR3 sequences, more than 55% being singletons. Each individual donor underwent a draw of ten milliliters of peripheral blood. Each sample yielded at least 5.5 micrograms of PBMC total RNA. As for this clonotype: Antigen specificity is unknown.

The TCR originated in a man in his forties in good health. The sample taken for sequencing was blood. The chain links TRBV3-1 to TRBJ2-1; unclear D gene. CDR3 DNA: TGTGCCAGCAGCCAAGATGCGAACGGGTGGGATGAGCAGTTCTTC. Residues: CASSQDANGWDEQFF.